The next 29 T cell receptor beta chains were all read from a single sample in a study of blood T cell repertoires in COVID-19. Data came from immunoSEQ multiplex PCR; TCRdb stores just in-frame clones and leaves some out. The table shows about 300,000 clones, with 87% occurring only once. The sequenced sample was peripheral blood. All receptors derive from a woman in her thirties or forties who had recovered from COVID-19.

The chain is built from TRBV6-5 and TRBJ1-2; tentative D call: TRBD1 (6 bases). Trimming took 7 bases from V and 0 from J, leaving 12 bases between them. Germline-derived CDR1 and CDR2 are MNHEY and SVGAGI. The CDR3 runs 14 residues. The CDR3 sequence: CASTSGAANYGYTF. CDR3 DNA sequence: TGTGCCAGCACCTCAGGGGCGGCTAACTATGGCTACACCTTC.

The rearrangement links TRBV18 to TRBJ2-1; D is unresolved. The CDR3 has 13 residues. Trimming removed 1 base from V and 5 bases from J, with 6 bases in between. CDR1 is KGHSH and CDR2 is LQKENI in the germline V gene. CDR3 in DNA: TGTGCCAGCTCACCACGGAGCCACAATGAGCAGTTCTTC. It yields the protein CASSPRSHNEQFF.

The chain combines TRBV18 with TRBJ2-7; 7 bases fit TRBD1. Trimming cost V 6 bases and J 2 bases; bases outside gene matches: 7. The length of the CDR3 is 14 residues. CDR1 is KGHSH and CDR2 is LQKENI in the germline V gene. This CDR3 reads CASSPDRAPYEQYF. In nucleotides, the CDR3 is TGTGCCAGCTCCCCAGACAGGGCCCCCTACGAGCAGTACTTC. Using reference TRBV18 and TRBJ2-7 for the parts outside the CDR3, the full variable domain is NAGVMQNPRHLVRRRGQEARLRCSPMKGHSHVYWYRQLPEEGLKFMVYLQKENIIDESGMPKERFSAEFPKEGPSILRIQQVVRGDSAAYFCASSPDRAPYEQYFGPGTRLTVT.

The chain uses TRBV5-1 and TRBJ2-7; 8 positions match TRBD1. The trim removed 0 bases at V and 7 bases at J, leaving 12 bases unmatched. Germline V CDR1 and CDR2: SGHRS, YFSETQ. CDR3 size: 16 residues. The DNA for the CDR3 is TGCGCCAGCAGCTTGGGCCGGACAGGGTTGATTTGGGAGCAGTACTTC. Protein: CASSLGRTGLIWEQYF.

The CDR3 coding sequence is TGTGCCAGCAGCCAGAGAAGGGGCGTTGTACAAGAGACCCAGTACTTC. This sequence encodes CASSQRRGVVQETQYF. This chain connects TRBV14 to TRBJ2-5; possible D gene TRBD1, 5 bases. V lost 3 bases to trimming and J lost 2 bases, with 16 bases between them. The CDR3 runs to 16 residues. Looked up from germline, CDR1 is SGHDN and CDR2 is FVKESK.

V gene TRBV6-5 combines with J gene TRBJ1-1, with D perhaps TRBD1 (6 bases). Germline-derived CDR1 and CDR2 are MNHEY and SVGAGI. The CDR3 is 14 residues long. V was trimmed by 6 bases and J by 0 bases, leaving 11 bases between them. Here the CDR3 DNA reads TGTGCCAGCAGCCCCGGACAGATGAACACTGAAGCTTTCTTT. Translated: CASSPGQMNTEAFF.

J is TRBJ2-2 and V is TRBV5-1; 7 nucleotides line up with TRBD1. Germline CDR1 and CDR2: SGHRS and YFSETQ. The ends lost 9 bases at V and 0 bases at J; junction bases unmatched: 8. The CDR3 extends over 15 amino acids. CDR3 sequence reads: CATQRTGANTGELFF. CDR3 nucleotide sequence: TGCGCCACCCAGAGGACAGGAGCGAACACCGGGGAGCTGTTTTTT.

The chain recombines TRBV6-5 with TRBJ1-4, with D perhaps TRBD1 (5 bases). Deletions cut 6 bases from V and 8 bases from J, with 13 bases between. Germline V gives CDR1 MNHEY, CDR2 SVGAGI. The CDR3 has 13 amino acids. CDR3 in DNA: TGTGCCAGCAGGCGTAGGGGCCGGGAAAAACTGTTTTTT. Amino acids: CASRRRGREKLFF.

This chain links TRBV5-6 with TRBJ1-6; TRBD1 agrees at 7 bases. CDR1 and CDR2 from the germline V gene are SGHDT and YYEEEE. V dropped 7 bases and J dropped 8; count of bases not matched to a gene: 6. The CDR3 is 13 amino acids. CDR3 region: CASGRQGDSPLHF. The CDR3 nucleotides read TGTGCCAGCGGCCGACAGGGCGATTCACCCCTCCACTTT.

This clone has more than one count but fewer than ten. The genes are TRBV5-1 and TRBJ2-2; TRBD2 aligns across 8 bases. The germline V gene encodes CDR1 SGHRS and CDR2 YFSETQ. The CDR3 is 15 amino acids. V was clipped by 4 bases and J by 0 bases; unmatched bases: 2. The CDR3 bases are TGCGCCAGCAGCCCGCGGGGGGCGAACACCGGGGAGCTGTTTTTT. It is translated as CASSPRGANTGELFF.

The chain uses TRBV9 and TRBJ2-5, with D tentatively TRBD2 (7 bases). Germline V gives CDR1 SGDLS, CDR2 YYNGEE. CDR3 size: 15 residues. V lost 3 bases and J lost 2, with 14 bases in between. CDR3 bases: TGTGCCAGCAGCGCCGGGGGGCGGCGGCAAGAGACCCAGTACTTC. Translation: CASSAGGRRQETQYF.

The chain carries TRBV4-1 and TRBJ2-1; 9 positions agree with TRBD2. Per germline, CDR1 MGHRA and CDR2 YSYEKL. CDR3 length: 16 residues. V dropped 4 bases and J dropped 1; count of bases not matched to a gene: 5. The CDR3 region has the DNA TGCGCCAGCAGCCCCCGACTAGCGGCTTCCTACAATGAGCAGTTCTTC. Encoded protein: CASSPRLAASYNEQFF.

The chain has TRBV5-1 and TRBJ1-5; the D gene is possibly TRBD1 (5 bases). This CDR3 is 18 amino acids long. The ends were cut back, 0 bases at V and 3 bases at J, with 19 bases in the middle. Germline V gene data show CDR1 as SGHRS and CDR2 as YFSETQ. The CDR3 spells CASSLGPGLGEVNQPQHF. The CDR3 DNA reads TGCGCCAGCAGCTTGGGCCCTGGGTTGGGGGAGGTCAATCAGCCCCAGCATTTT.

The rearrangement links TRBV3-1 (or the pseudogene TRBV3-2) to TRBJ2-5; 7 nucleotides agree with TRBD1. The CDR3 is 14 residues long. Unmatched junction bases numbered 6, after V lost 4 bases and J lost 4 bases. Germline loops: CDR1 LGHDT, CDR2 YNNKEL (reference sequence). CDR3 in amino acids: CASSRTGAGETQYF. In nucleotides, the CDR3 is TGTGCCAGCAGCCGAACAGGGGCGGGAGAGACCCAGTACTTC.

This clone was seen only once. The chain is built from TRBV5-4 and TRBJ1-2; no clear D. The germline V gene encodes CDR1 SGHNT and CDR2 YYREEE (reference sequence). The ends were cut back, 2 bases at V and 6 bases at J, with 8 bases in the middle. The CDR3 covers 12 residues. CDR3 region: CASSFSGNGYTF. In DNA, the CDR3 is TGTGCCAGCAGCTTTTCCGGGAATGGCTACACCTTC. Full variable domain (remainder filled in from reference TRBV5-4 and TRBJ1-2): ETGVTQSPTHLIKTRGQQVTLRCSSQSGHNTVSWYQQALGQGPQFIFQYYREEENGRGNFPPRFSGLQFPNYSSELNVNALELDDSALYLCASSFSGNGYTFGSGTRLTVV.

In DNA, the CDR3 is TGTGCCAGCAGCTTAGTACTTCCCGGCGAGCAGTACTTC. Protein sequence: CASSLVLPGEQYF. The chain combines TRBV7-8 with TRBJ2-7; D is undetermined. The germline V gene has CDR1 SGHVS and CDR2 FQNEAQ. V was cut by 1 base and J by 6 bases, with 10 bases left in between. This CDR3 is 13 amino acids long.

V is TRBV5-1 and J is TRBJ2-7; possibly TRBD1 for D (6 bases). V dropped 0 bases and J dropped 3 bases, with 10 bases sitting between them. Germline values: CDR1 SGHRS, CDR2 YFSETQ. This CDR3 comprises 14 residues. The CDR3: CASSLVPGVYEQYF. DNA of the CDR3: TGCGCCAGCAGCTTGGTCCCAGGGGTCTACGAGCAGTACTTC.

This rearrangement joins TRBV28 to TRBJ1-3; D unresolved. Germline CDR1 is MDHEN and CDR2 is SYDVKM. Trimming removed 2 bases from V and 1 base from J, with 6 bases in between. This CDR3 comprises 14 residues. The CDR3 sequence: CASSLVLSGNTIYF. The DNA for the CDR3 is TGTGCCAGCAGTTTAGTTCTTTCTGGAAACACCATATATTTT.

This chain links TRBV24-1 with TRBJ2-3; the match to TRBD2 covers 8 bases. The germline V gene encodes CDR1 KGHDR and CDR2 SFDVKD. J was trimmed by 0 bases and V by 3 bases; bases with no gene match: 7. This CDR3 is 17 amino acids long. In DNA, the CDR3 is TGTGCCACCAGTGATACCCAAGCGGGGGCCAGCACAGATACGCAGTATTTT. It specifies CATSDTQAGASTDTQYF.

This chain uses TRBV9 with TRBJ2-3; 9 bases are a match to TRBD2. The ends lost 0 bases at V and 6 bases at J; junction bases unmatched: 8. Germline CDR1 is SGDLS and CDR2 is YYNGEE. This CDR3 is 16 amino acids long. The CDR3 here is CASSVAWRGGLDTQYF. CDR3 nucleotide sequence: TGTGCCAGCAGCGTAGCTTGGCGGGGGGGGCTGGATACGCAGTATTTT. Full variable domain (remainder filled in from reference TRBV9 and TRBJ2-3): DSGVTQTPKHLITATGQRVTLRCSPRSGDLSVYWYQQSLDQGLQFLIQYYNGEERAKGNILERFSAQQFPDLHSELNLSSLELGDSALYFCASSVAWRGGLDTQYFGPGTRLTVL.

This clone was detected a few times. V and J are TRBV4-2 and TRBJ1-6, with D maybe TRBD1 (5 bases). Germline CDR1 LGHNA, CDR2 YNFKEQ. The CDR3 loop spans 14 amino acids. V gave up 6 bases and J gave up 7 bases, with 13 bases separating them. CDR3 sequence reads: CASRGQGGNSPLHF. CDR3 sequence (DNA): TGTGCCAGCAGAGGGCAGGGTGGCAATTCACCCCTCCACTTT.

The V gene is TRBV18, the J gene TRBJ1-2, with TRBD1 matching 7 bases. The V and J ends lost 2 bases and 7 bases, in that order; junction bases with no gene match: 13. Per germline, CDR1 KGHSH and CDR2 LQKENI. This CDR3 has 16 residues. CDR3 in amino acids: CASSPRDSLRRFGYTF. CDR3 nucleotide sequence: TGTGCCAGCTCACCAAGGGACAGCCTACGACGTTTTGGCTACACCTTC.

This clone was seen more than once but under ten times. The V and J genes are TRBV7-2 and TRBJ2-3, with a tentative D call TRBD1 (5 bases). V was shortened by 4 bases and J by 8 bases, with 10 bases between the two germline ends. The CDR3 has 12 residues. CDR1 SGHTA and CDR2 FQGNSA come from the germline V gene. CDR3 DNA sequence: TGTGCCAGCAGCTGGCCCCAGGGTACGCAGTATTTT. This encodes CASSWPQGTQYF.

V and J are TRBV14 and TRBJ2-3, with a possible D match to TRBD1 (6 bases). Trimming left V 5 bases short and J 4 bases short, with 13 bases between. The CDR3 has 14 residues. Germline-derived CDR1 and CDR2 are SGHDN and FVKESK. The CDR3: CASSAIAGADTQYF. The DNA of the CDR3 is TGTGCCAGCAGCGCCATTGCAGGGGCAGATACGCAGTATTTT. Full variable domain (remainder filled in from reference TRBV14 and TRBJ2-3): EAGVTQFPSHSVIEKGQTVTLRCDPISGHDNLYWYRRVMGKEIKFLLHFVKESKQDESGMPNNRFLAERTGGTYSTLKVQPAELEDSGVYFCASSAIAGADTQYFGPGTRLTVL.

This clone was seen once. J is TRBJ1-4 and V is TRBV5-6; 8 positions match TRBD1. The CDR3 sequence is 13 residues long. V was clipped by 4 bases and J by 16 bases; unmatched bases: 12. Looked up from germline, CDR1 is SGHDT and CDR2 is YYEEEE. Here the CDR3 DNA reads TGTGCCAGCAGCACCGGCCTGGGACAGGTAACGTTTTTT. Translating it yields CASSTGLGQVTFF. The full variable domain, in which reference TRBV5-6 and TRBJ1-4 provide the parts outside the CDR3, is DAGVTQSPTHLIKTRGQQVTLRCSPKSGHDTVSWYQQALGQGPQFIFQYYEEEERQRGNFPDRFSGHQFPNYSSELNVNALLLGDSALYLCASSTGLGQVTFFGSGTQLSVL.

The rearrangement links TRBV7-2 to TRBJ1-6; D gene ambiguous. Germline lookup yields CDR1 SGHTA and CDR2 FQGNSA. The V and J ends lost 1 base and 0 bases respectively, with 10 bases between them. The CDR3 runs to 17 residues. CDR3 region: CASSLEVRSSYNSPLHF. The CDR3, as DNA: TGTGCCAGCAGCTTAGAGGTCCGGAGCTCCTATAATTCACCCCTCCACTTT.

This rearrangement joins TRBV24-1 to TRBJ2-1; D perhaps matches TRBD1 (6 bases). Trimming cost V 0 bases and J 1 base, with 12 bases left between them. Per the germline V gene, CDR1 is KGHDR and CDR2 is SFDVKD. This CDR3 spans 17 amino acids. The CDR3 loop reads CATSDLHTGRSYNEQFF. The CDR3 DNA reads as TGTGCCACCAGTGATTTGCATACAGGGCGGTCCTACAATGAGCAGTTCTTC.

The V call is TRBV15, the J call TRBJ2-1; 10 positions agree with TRBD1. Trimming removed 4 bases from V and 9 bases from J; junction bases left unmatched: 15. Germline V gene lookup returns CDR1 LNHNV and CDR2 YYDKDF (reference sequence). The length of the CDR3 is 17 residues. DNA of the CDR3: TGTGCCACCAGCACCCAACACCTGGGGACAGGGGTCGGTGAGCAGTTCTTC. It specifies CATSTQHLGTGVGEQFF.

The chain couples TRBV12-5 to TRBJ2-7; maybe TRBD1 (6 bases). The V end lost 4 bases, the J end lost 6 bases, and 13 bases lay between the germline ends. Germline CDR1 and CDR2: LGHNT and FRNRAP. There are 13 residues in the CDR3. This CDR3 reads CASGSTGSVEQYF. The CDR3 DNA sequence: TGTGCTAGTGGTTCAACAGGGTCGGTCGAGCAGTACTTC.